This T cell receptor (beta chain) is from a study of monozygotic twins with inflammatory bowel disease. Reanalyzing the 5' RACE reads, TCRdb keeps one entry per CDR3 protein, without DNA. Its table lists more than 300,000 distinct CDR3 sequences. The germline V gene encodes CDR1 SGHKS and CDR2 YYEKEE (reference sequence). The CDR3 totals 18 residues. Sequencing was performed on blood. The TCR comes from a human donor with ulcerative colitis or Crohn's disease, or a healthy co-twin of an affected twin (not recorded which). V and J are TRBV5-5 and TRBJ1-2; TCRdb reports TRBD1, a call that lacks DNA to check it against. CDR3: CASSLAGGQGFWSYGYTF.